The 30 T cell receptor beta chains below were found in one sample sequenced in a study of blood T cell repertoires in COVID-19. Produced via immunoSEQ multiplex PCR; TCRdb's table is partial and in-frame only. The data hold about 130,000 clones, with 75% to 90% observed a single time. Sequences were obtained from peripheral blood. The origin of the receptors is a woman aged 80 or over with COVID-19, enrolled during active disease.

V is TRBV20-1 and J is TRBJ2-7, with D uncertain. V lost 8 bases and J lost 6, with 14 bases in between. CDR1 is DFQATT, CDR2 SNEGSKA, per germline (reference sequence). This CDR3 is 11 amino acids long. The DNA of the CDR3 is TGCAGTACCGGCCCCGGCGGCGAGCAGTACTTC. This codes for CSTGPGGEQYF.

V gene TRBV14 combines with J gene TRBJ2-5; 12 bases map to TRBD1. The germline gives CDR1 SGHDN, CDR2 FVKESK. V lost 4 bases, J lost 5 bases, and 8 bases stayed unmatched. The CDR3 covers 16 residues. CDR3: CASSPRGTGGDETQYF. CDR3 nucleotide sequence: TGTGCCAGCAGCCCCAGGGGGACAGGGGGCGATGAGACCCAGTACTTC.

The rearrangement joins TRBV7-6 to TRBJ2-7; 7 bases fit TRBD1. CDR3 length: 14 amino acids. From germline, CDR1 is SGHVS and CDR2 FNYEAQ. V lost 0 bases, J lost 1 base, and 0 bases stayed unmatched. Here the CDR3 DNA reads TGTGCCAGCAGCTTAGCGGGACAGTCCTACGAGCAGTACTTC. Its protein product is CASSLAGQSYEQYF.

This sequence joins TRBV27 and TRBJ1-5; D gene uncertain. The V end lost 1 base, the J end lost 0 bases, and 4 bases lay between the germline ends. Germline CDR1 reads MNHEY; CDR2 reads SMNVEV (reference sequence). The CDR3 spans 14 residues. The CDR3 nucleotides read TGTGCCAGCAGTTTATTTCGTAGCAATCAGCCCCAGCATTTT. Translating gives CASSLFRSNQPQHF.

V usage is TRBV10-2 and J usage is TRBJ2-7; 9 nucleotides match TRBD1. The V and J ends lost 6 bases and 2 bases, in that order; junction bases with no gene match: 8. The length of the CDR3 is 15 residues. Germline CDR1 and CDR2: WSHSY and SAAADI. The CDR3 here is CASRRPGQGAYEQYF. The CDR3 DNA is TGCGCCAGCAGAAGACCGGGACAGGGAGCCTACGAGCAGTACTTC.

The V call is TRBV5-6, the J call TRBJ1-1; 7 nucleotides match TRBD1. CDR3 size: 17 residues. The V and J ends lost 1 base and 2 bases, in that order; junction bases with no gene match: 11. Germline V gene lookup returns CDR1 SGHDT and CDR2 YYEEEE. CDR3 residues: CASSLRRGPGQNTEAFF. Here the CDR3 DNA reads TGTGCCAGCAGCTTGAGGAGGGGGCCGGGACAAAACACTGAAGCTTTCTTT.

The V gene is TRBV2, the J gene TRBJ1-6; weak D call: TRBD1 (5 bases). Deletions cut 5 bases from V and 8 bases from J, with 16 bases between. CDR1 and CDR2 (germline): SNHLY, FYNNEI. CDR3 length equals 15 residues. The CDR3 nucleotides read TGTGCCAGCAGTCCTTCGGGGGGGAAGGATTCACCCCTCCACTTT. Its protein product is CASSPSGGKDSPLHF.

The chain links TRBV5-6 to TRBJ2-7, with D possibly TRBD1 on 6 matching bases. The V and J ends lost 2 bases and 10 bases respectively, with 13 bases between them. The CDR3 length is 12 residues. Germline CDR1 SGHDT, CDR2 YYEEEE. The CDR3 DNA reads TGTGCCAGCAGCTTACCACCAGGGGTCCAGTACTTC. Protein: CASSLPPGVQYF.

The V and J genes are TRBV19 and TRBJ2-7; D is undetermined. There are 14 residues in the CDR3. The germline gives CDR1 LNHDA, CDR2 SQIVND (reference sequence). Between the trimmed V and J ends, which lost 4 bases and 0 bases, there was a span of 10 bases. As DNA, the CDR3 is TGTGCCAGTAGTAATACTCGGAGCTCCTACGAGCAGTACTTC. The encoded protein is CASSNTRSSYEQYF.

This chain connects TRBV15 to TRBJ2-5; 13 bases are shared with TRBD2. After removal of 4 bases from V and 4 bases from J, the junction contained 3 bases not matched to a gene. Germline V lookup: CDR1 LNHNV, CDR2 YYDKDF (reference sequence). The CDR3 length is 15 residues. CDR3: CATSTGLAGLETQYF. The DNA for the CDR3 is TGTGCCACCAGCACGGGACTAGCGGGACTAGAGACCCAGTACTTC.

This rearrangement joins TRBV4-1 to TRBJ2-2; 8 bases fit TRBD1. Germline-derived CDR1 and CDR2 are MGHRA and YSYEKL. With V trimmed by 0 bases and J by 7 bases, 7 bases remained unmatched. The CDR3 is 16 residues long. CDR3 sequence: CASSQDSGGAGGELFF. DNA of the CDR3: TGCGCCAGCAGCCAAGATTCAGGGGGCGCTGGCGGGGAGCTGTTTTTT.

This chain uses TRBV3-1 (or the pseudogene TRBV3-2) with TRBJ1-6, with D maybe TRBD1 (6 bases). V lost 4 bases and J 7 bases, leaving 17 bases between the germline ends. The CDR3 contains 16 residues. Per the germline V gene, CDR1 is LGHDT and CDR2 is YNNKEL (reference sequence). The CDR3 DNA sequence: TGTGCCAGCAGCCTACAGACAGGAGCCCCAAATTCACCCCTCCACTTT. Its protein product is CASSLQTGAPNSPLHF.

The CDR3 nucleotides are TGTGCCAGCAGCGGACAGGGCAGTTCACCCCTCCACTTT. Its protein product is CASSGQGSSPLHF. The rearrangement uses TRBV6-6 and TRBJ1-6; 8 nucleotides line up with TRBD1. There are 13 residues in the CDR3. With 6 bases clipped from V and 9 bases from J, the junction kept 4 bases outside the gene matches. Germline CDR1 MNHNY, CDR2 SVGAGI (reference sequence).

The V and J genes are TRBV7-2 and TRBJ2-7, with D possibly being TRBD2 (6 bases). CDR1 is SGHTA and CDR2 is FQGNSA in the germline V gene. The CDR3 runs to 12 residues. The V end lost 3 bases, the J end lost 6 bases, and 9 bases lay between the germline ends. The CDR3 loop is CASSFRTTEQYF. The CDR3 region has the DNA TGTGCCAGCAGCTTTAGGACTACCGAGCAGTACTTC.

DNA for the CDR3: TGTGCCAGCTCACAGGCTAGCGGGGGGGAGGTAAATGACGAGCAGTACTTC. Protein sequence: CASSQASGGEVNDEQYF. The chain links TRBV9 to TRBJ2-7; 12 bases are shared with TRBD2. The V gene's germline CDR1 is SGDLS and CDR2 YYNGEE. This CDR3 has 17 amino acids. V dropped 7 bases and J dropped 5; count of bases not matched to a gene: 16.

The table lists this clone with a count of one. The genes are TRBV5-1 and TRBJ2-5; weak D call: TRBD1 (6 bases). Germline V lookup: CDR1 SGHRS, CDR2 YFSETQ. The V end was cut by 2 bases, the J end by 5 bases, with 7 bases between. The CDR3 spans 12 residues. As DNA, the CDR3 is TGCGCCAGCAGCTTTCAGGGGGAGACCCAGTACTTC. Translating it yields CASSFQGETQYF. Together with reference TRBV5-1 and TRBJ2-5, the CDR3 gives the full variable domain: KAGVTQTPRYLIKTRGQQVTLSCSPISGHRSVSWYQQTPGQGLQFLFEYFSETQRNKGNFPGRFSGRQFSNSRSEMNVSTLELGDSALYLCASSFQGETQYFGPGTRLLVL.

The chain couples TRBV28 to TRBJ2-7; 10 nucleotides match TRBD1. V gave up 5 bases and J gave up 5 bases; unmatched junction bases: 9. The CDR3 loop spans 15 amino acids. In germline, CDR1 is MDHEN, CDR2 SYDVKM. The CDR3 bases are TGTGCCAGCAGTCTGACCGGGACAGGGGACGACGAGCAGTACTTC. This gives the protein CASSLTGTGDDEQYF.

CDR3 amino acids: CASSIGQGRAPQHF. The CDR3 DNA sequence: TGTGCCAGTAGTATCGGGCAGGGCCGAGCGCCCCAGCATTTT. This sequence joins TRBV19 and TRBJ1-5; a possible D gene is TRBD1 (5 bases). The germline CDR1 and CDR2 sequences are LNHDA and SQIVND (reference sequence). Trimming removed 3 bases at V and 9 bases at J, with 15 bases between. This CDR3 spans 14 amino acids.

The gene calls are TRBV6-6 and TRBJ1-2; weak D call: TRBD1 (5 bases). The germline V gene encodes CDR1 MNHNY and CDR2 SVGAGI (reference sequence). This CDR3 spans 14 amino acids. The ends were cut back, 7 bases at V and 8 bases at J, with 20 bases in the middle. The CDR3 loop reads CASIPDIDPFGYTF. In DNA, the CDR3 is TGTGCCAGCATCCCGGACATCGACCCCTTCGGCTACACCTTC.

This chain uses TRBV2 with TRBJ1-2; D is perhaps TRBD1 (5 bases). V was cut by 6 bases and J by 1 base, with 15 bases left in between. The CDR3 covers 15 residues. Germline V gene data show CDR1 as SNHLY and CDR2 as FYNNEI. CDR3 loop: CASRNQGGDNYGYTF. The DNA for the CDR3 is TGTGCCAGCAGAAATCAGGGTGGTGATAACTATGGCTACACCTTC.

V and J are TRBV6-1 and TRBJ1-1; D is uncertain. The CDR3 contains 14 residues. The germline CDR1 and CDR2 sequences are MNHNS and SASEGT. Trimming pared 5 bases from V and 6 bases from J, leaving 16 bases between. The DNA of the CDR3 is TGTGCCAGCAGTCGGGGTCTTGCACAGCCTGAAGCTTTCTTT. It translates to CASSRGLAQPEAFF.

The gene calls are TRBV6-5 and TRBJ1-1; TRBD1 aligns across 8 bases. V was pared by 6 bases and J by 7 bases, with 7 bases of the junction left unmatched. The V gene's germline CDR1 is MNHEY and CDR2 SVGAGI. CDR3 length equals 13 residues. CDR3 sequence reads: CASRSGGTREAFF. CDR3 nucleotides: TGTGCCAGCAGGTCAGGGGGCACTCGTGAAGCTTTCTTT.

The chain uses TRBV6-1 and TRBJ2-1; 7 bases align to TRBD2. Trimming removed 0 bases from V and 0 bases from J; junction bases left unmatched: 2. CDR1 is MNHNS, CDR2 SASEGT, per germline. The CDR3 extends over 16 amino acids. This CDR3 is CASSEAGGSSYNEQFF. CDR3 coding DNA: TGTGCCAGCAGTGAAGCCGGCGGGAGCTCCTACAATGAGCAGTTCTTC.

This chain links TRBV3-1 (or the pseudogene TRBV3-2) with TRBJ1-5; possibly TRBD1 for D (6 bases). Looked up from germline, CDR1 is LGHDT and CDR2 is YNNKEL (reference sequence). The CDR3 is 15 amino acids. Trimming took 3 bases from V and 1 from J, leaving 10 bases between them. The CDR3 sequence: CASSQSTGSNQPQHF. CDR3 DNA: TGTGCCAGCAGCCAGTCAACAGGGAGCAATCAGCCCCAGCATTTT.

This clone was detected only once. The chain links TRBV13 to TRBJ2-5; D is possibly TRBD1 (6 bases). Looked up from germline, CDR1 is PRHDT and CDR2 is FYEKMQ (reference sequence). The CDR3 is made up of 13 amino acids. V shed 4 bases and J shed 5 bases, with 11 bases lying between them. The CDR3 nucleotides are TGTGCCAGCAGCTCAGGACAGTTCGAGACCCAGTACTTC. It encodes CASSSGQFETQYF. Full variable domain (remainder filled in from reference TRBV13 and TRBJ2-5): AAGVIQSPRHLIKEKRETATLKCYPIPRHDTVYWYQQGPGQDPQFLISFYEKMQSDKGSIPDRFSAQQFSDYHSELNMSSLELGDSALYFCASSSGQFETQYFGPGTRLLVL.

V and J are TRBV5-1 and TRBJ2-5; weak D call: TRBD2 (6 bases). This CDR3 has 14 residues. The germline V gene encodes CDR1 SGHRS and CDR2 YFSETQ. Trimming stripped 7 bases from V and 4 bases from J, with 17 bases between. The CDR3 DNA reads TGCGCCAGCGGGCCGGGAGTGGTTACAGAGACCCAGTACTTC. Residues: CASGPGVVTETQYF.

The V and J genes are TRBV2 and TRBJ1-1; 8 positions agree with TRBD1. There are 12 residues in the CDR3. Trimming removed 6 bases from V and 8 bases from J; junction bases left unmatched: 5. The germline gives CDR1 SNHLY, CDR2 FYNNEI. CDR3 sequence: CASSSGQGEAFF. The CDR3 bases are TGTGCCAGCAGCAGTGGACAGGGAGAAGCTTTCTTT.

This sequence joins TRBV25-1 and TRBJ2-1, with a possible D match to TRBD1 (6 bases). V gave up 8 bases and J gave up 4 bases, with 9 bases separating them. The CDR3 spans 12 residues. Germline loops: CDR1 MGHDK, CDR2 SYGVNS. Here the CDR3 reads CASSQGYNEQFF. DNA for the CDR3: TGTGCCAGCTCACAGGGTTACAATGAGCAGTTCTTC. Supplemented by reference TRBV25-1 and TRBJ2-1, the full variable domain reads EADIYQTPRYLVIGTGKKITLECSQTMGHDKMYWYQQDPGMELHLIHYSYGVNSTEKGDLSSESTVSRIRTEHFPLTLESARPSHTSQYLCASSQGYNEQFFGPGTRLTVL.

This sequence joins TRBV7-2 and TRBJ1-5; 9 nucleotides align to TRBD1. The CDR3 contains 15 residues. Germline V gene data show CDR1 as SGHTA and CDR2 as FQGNSA. Losses at the gene ends were 5 bases for V and 0 bases for J; bases not matched to a gene: 2. CDR3 DNA sequence: TGTGCCAGCAGCCGGACAGGGGATAGCAATCAGCCCCAGCATTTT. The encoded protein is CASSRTGDSNQPQHF.

The chain joins TRBV15 to TRBJ1-2, with 7 nucleotides matching TRBD1. With V trimmed by 6 bases and J by 4 bases, 14 bases remained unmatched. In germline, CDR1 is LNHNV, CDR2 YYDKDF (reference sequence). The CDR3 has 16 amino acids. CDR3: CATSLTLRGQGYGYTF. Here the CDR3 DNA reads TGTGCCACCAGTCTTACTTTAAGGGGGCAGGGCTATGGCTACACCTTC. Based on the CDR3 plus reference TRBV15 and TRBJ1-2, the full variable domain is DAMVIQNPRYQVTQFGKPVTLSCSQTLNHNVMYWYQQKSSQAPKLLFHYYDKDFNNEADTPDNFQSRRPNTSFCFLDIRSPGLGDTAMYLCATSLTLRGQGYGYTFGSGTRLTVV.